A selection of T cell receptor beta chains follows, all from one sample in a study of blood T cell repertoires in COVID-19. Clones were read by immunoSEQ multiplex PCR, and TCRdb kept only the in-frame ones, dropping some. The table shows 330,000 or so clones, with roughly 89% occurring only once. The material sequenced was peripheral blood. Every receptor here comes from a young man with COVID-19, enrolled during active disease. Each CDR3 is given with its conserved first and last residue. Each record gives: clone size, D gene, J gene, V gene, CDR3 protein, CDR3 DNA. The D gene is left open where the match is weak. The listing skips clone size in some rows; elsewhere it reads once, few, many or a size class.

.	TRBD1	TRBJ1-2	TRBV19	CASSPEQGAHYGYTF	TGTGCCAGTAGTCCTGAACAGGGGGCCCACTATGGCTACACCTTC
.	.	TRBJ2-2	TRBV10-3	CAIRDRGTGELFF	TGTGCCATCAGGGACAGAGGCACCGGGGAGCTGTTTTTT
.	TRBD1	TRBJ2-1	TRBV18	CASSPRGTGYNEQFF	TGTGCCAGCTCCCCCAGGGGGACAGGCTACAATGAGCAGTTCTTC
.	.	TRBJ1-4	TRBV27	CASSSGLHTNEKLFF	TGTGCCAGCAGTTCAGGGCTACATACTAATGAAAAACTGTTTTTT
.	.	TRBJ2-1	TRBV30	CAWSVAWGQDEQFF	TGTGCCTGGAGTGTAGCCTGGGGGCAGGATGAGCAGTTCTTC
.	TRBD2	TRBJ2-2	TRBV24-1	CATSGLAELTGELFF	TGTGCCACCAGTGGCCTAGCGGAGCTCACCGGGGAGCTGTTTTTT
.	TRBD1	TRBJ2-6	TRBV7-9	CASSLASQGTGGANVLTF	TGTGCCAGCAGCTTAGCAAGTCAGGGGACAGGTGGGGCCAACGTCCTGACTTTC
.	TRBD2	TRBJ2-1	TRBV15	CATSRDLPGGDSYNEQFF	TGTGCCACCAGCAGAGATCTTCCCGGGGGGGACTCCTACAATGAGCAGTTCTTC
.	.	TRBJ1-2	TRBV28	CASSVTGMHYGYTF	TGTGCCAGCAGTGTCACAGGGATGCACTATGGCTACACCTTC
.	TRBD1	TRBJ1-2	TRBV11-2	CASSLDPAGGYGYTF	TGTGCCAGCAGCTTAGATCCGGCAGGGGGCTATGGCTACACCTTC
once	TRBD1	TRBJ2-7	TRBV6-6	CASSYDREYEQYF	TGTGCCAGCAGTTACGACAGGGAGTACGAGCAGTACTTC
.	.	TRBJ2-3	TRBV6-6	CASSYPTDTQYF	TGTGCCAGCAGTTACCCAACAGATACGCAGTATTTT
.	TRBD1	TRBJ1-2	TRBV27	CASSFRLGGGGYTF	TGTGCCAGCAGTTTTAGACTAGGGGGCGGAGGCTACACCTTC
.	.	TRBJ2-3	TRBV4-3	CASSVGSRSALTDTQYF	TGCGCCAGCAGCGTAGGGTCCCGTAGCGCCCTCACAGATACGCAGTATTTT
.	.	TRBJ2-7	TRBV28	CASSSREKPYEQYF	TGTGCCAGCAGTTCCCGGGAGAAGCCCTACGAGCAGTACTTC
.	.	TRBJ2-5	TRBV4-3	CASSPWYRAQGGQETQYF	TGCGCCAGCAGCCCCTGGTACCGGGCCCAAGGAGGCCAAGAGACCCAGTACTTC
.	TRBD2	TRBJ2-1	TRBV12-5	CASGFSGTSGRLLPGSEQFF	TGTGCTAGTGGTTTCTCCGGGACTAGCGGGCGCCTTCTCCCTGGGAGTGAGCAGTTCTTC
.	TRBD1	TRBJ2-7	TRBV3-1/TRBV3-2	CASSQEGTGGGYEQYF	TGTGCCAGCAGCCAAGAAGGGACAGGGGGAGGCTACGAGCAGTACTTC
.	TRBD2	TRBJ2-5	TRBV15	CATSRALGSGRGETQYF	TGTGCCACCAGCAGGGCGCTTGGGAGCGGGAGAGGAGAGACCCAGTACTTC
.	.	TRBJ1-1	TRBV12-3/TRBV12-4	CASSLGWSTEAFF	TGTGCCAGCAGTTTAGGGTGGAGCACTGAAGCTTTCTTT
.	TRBD1	TRBJ2-7	TRBV7-2	CASSLGDRGWAYEQYF	TGTGCCAGCAGCTTAGGGGACAGGGGATGGGCCTACGAGCAGTACTTC
once	.	TRBJ2-5	TRBV5-1	CASSLVGEETQYF	TGCGCCAGCAGCTTGGTCGGGGAAGAGACCCAGTACTTC
.	.	TRBJ2-3	TRBV6-5	CASIGGLTDTQYF	TGTGCCAGCATTGGGGGGTTAACAGATACGCAGTATTTT
.	.	TRBJ2-3	TRBV28	CASSFSSTDTQYF	TGTGCCAGCAGTTTTTCAAGCACAGATACGCAGTATTTT
.	TRBD2	TRBJ2-5	TRBV27	CASSLGLAGSWETQYF	TGTGCCAGCAGTTTGGGACTAGCGGGGTCTTGGGAGACCCAGTACTTC
.	.	TRBJ2-7	TRBV28	CASIGESYEQYF	TGTGCCAGCATTGGAGAAAGCTACGAGCAGTACTTC
.	TRBD1	TRBJ1-6	TRBV5-6	CASRTGAYNSPLHF	TGTGCCAGCAGAACAGGGGCCTATAATTCACCCCTCCACTTT